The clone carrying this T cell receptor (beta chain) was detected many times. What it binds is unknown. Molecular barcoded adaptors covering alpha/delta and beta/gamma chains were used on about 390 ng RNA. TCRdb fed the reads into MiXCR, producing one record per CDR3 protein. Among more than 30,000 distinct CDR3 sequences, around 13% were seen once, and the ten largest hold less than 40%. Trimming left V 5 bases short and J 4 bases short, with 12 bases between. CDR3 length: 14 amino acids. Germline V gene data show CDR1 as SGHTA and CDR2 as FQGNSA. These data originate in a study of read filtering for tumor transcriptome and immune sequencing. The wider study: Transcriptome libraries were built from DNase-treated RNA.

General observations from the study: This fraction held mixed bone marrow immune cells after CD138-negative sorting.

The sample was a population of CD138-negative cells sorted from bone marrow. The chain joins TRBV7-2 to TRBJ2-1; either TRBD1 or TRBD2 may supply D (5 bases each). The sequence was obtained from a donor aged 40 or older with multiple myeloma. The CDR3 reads CASSPGTEYNEQFF. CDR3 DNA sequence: TGTGCCAGCAGCCCCGGGACGGAGTACAATGAGCAGTTCTTC.